Following are 30 T cell receptor beta chains from one sample sequenced in a study of shared clonotypes between healthy human individuals. Profiling relied on immunoSEQ multiplex PCR, and the TCRdb table lists in-frame clones only, not all of them. The sample shows millions of clones, more than 80% of them seen only once. The sequenced sample was naive CD4+ T cells from PBMCs. The subset was: CD45RA+ positively selected. Receptor source: a man aged 18-30 years in good health. Some clones in this sample may be carry-over from other donors' samples.

The chain is built from TRBV28 and TRBJ1-2, with D uncertain. Germline CDR1 MDHEN, CDR2 SYDVKM. V was clipped by 6 bases and J by 4 bases, with 15 bases between them. The CDR3 extends over 14 amino acids. CDR3 nucleotides: TGTGCCAGCAGCCCGCTGCGGTCAGGCTATGGCTACACCTTC. This encodes CASSPLRSGYGYTF.

This clone has a single count. This chain uses TRBV11-3 with TRBJ2-1, with 9 bases identical to TRBD1. The germline V gene has CDR1 SGHNT and CDR2 YENEEA. Germline trimming cut 2 bases from V and 6 bases from J; bases unmatched to any gene: 5. The CDR3 has 15 amino acids. DNA of the CDR3: TGTGCCAGCAGCTTAAAAAACAGGGGGCTCAATGAGCAGTTCTTC. Translated, it gives CASSLKNRGLNEQFF.

The chain carries TRBV5-1 and TRBJ2-1; D may be TRBD2 (6 bases). This CDR3 comprises 16 residues. Trimming stripped 0 bases from V and 0 bases from J, with 10 bases between. Germline CDR1 reads SGHRS; CDR2 reads YFSETQ. This CDR3 is CASSLEVGSSYNEQFF. The CDR3 bases are TGCGCCAGCAGCTTGGAGGTCGGGAGCTCCTACAATGAGCAGTTCTTC.

The gene calls are TRBV5-6 and TRBJ1-1; D gene unclear. The CDR3 spans 17 residues. V lost 0 bases to trimming and J lost 1 base, with 16 bases between them. CDR1 is SGHDT and CDR2 is YYEEEE in the germline V gene. The CDR3 sequence: CASSLDPPREANTEAFF. For the CDR3, the DNA is TGTGCCAGCAGCTTGGACCCCCCCCGGGAGGCGAACACTGAAGCTTTCTTT.

J is TRBJ1-2 and V is TRBV30; 9 bases are a match to TRBD1. Germline values: CDR1 GTSNPN, CDR2 SVGIG (reference sequence). This CDR3 region has 12 residues. With 3 bases clipped from V and 7 bases from J, the junction kept 3 bases outside the gene matches. This CDR3 reads CAWSETGGGYTF. CDR3 nucleotides: TGTGCCTGGAGCGAGACAGGGGGTGGCTACACCTTC.

V usage is TRBV7-3 and J usage is TRBJ1-2; no clear D. V lost 5 bases and J lost 7, with 23 bases in between. Germline values: CDR1 SGHTA, CDR2 FQGTGA. This CDR3 has 16 amino acids. CDR3 in amino acids: CASSPETGPVSGGYTF. The CDR3 DNA follows: TGTGCCAGCAGCCCCGAGACCGGGCCCGTTTCAGGTGGCTACACCTTC. Supplemented by reference TRBV7-3 and TRBJ1-2, the full variable domain reads GAGVSQTPSNKVTEKGKYVELRCDPISGHTALYWYRQSLGQGPEFLIYFQGTGAADDSGLPNDRFFAVRPEGSVSTLKIQRTERGDSAVYLCASSPETGPVSGGYTFGSGTRLTVV.

The rearrangement links TRBV5-1 to TRBJ2-7; D is possibly TRBD2 (5 bases). Trimming pared 7 bases from V and 4 bases from J, leaving 12 bases between. The CDR3 length is 12 residues. The germline V gene encodes CDR1 SGHRS and CDR2 YFSETQ. The CDR3 reads CASGQDSYEQYF. The DNA for the CDR3 is TGCGCCAGCGGGCAGGACTCTTACGAGCAGTACTTC. The full variable domain, completed using reference TRBV5-1 and TRBJ2-7, is KAGVTQTPRYLIKTRGQQVTLSCSPISGHRSVSWYQQTPGQGLQFLFEYFSETQRNKGNFPGRFSGRQFSNSRSEMNVSTLELGDSALYLCASGQDSYEQYFGPGTRLTVT.

In this sample, this clone turned up once. The chain couples TRBV29-1 to TRBJ2-1, with TRBD2 matching 9 bases. There are 15 residues in the CDR3. Unmatched junction bases numbered 8, after V lost 5 bases and J lost 3 bases. CDR1 and CDR2 (germline): SQVTM, ANQGSEA. For the CDR3, the DNA is TGCAGCGTTTCCCGTCTAGCGGGGCTCTACAATGAGCAGTTCTTC. Translation: CSVSRLAGLYNEQFF.

The rearrangement joins TRBV11-3 to TRBJ2-2; D perhaps matches TRBD2 (7 bases). Trimming took off 5 bases at V and 4 bases at J, with 17 bases between the two ends. The germline V gene has CDR1 SGHNT and CDR2 YENEEA. The CDR3 is 16 residues long. The CDR3 protein is CASSPNGGAVTGELFF. DNA for the CDR3: TGTGCCAGCAGCCCCAATGGGGGGGCGGTCACCGGGGAGCTGTTTTTT.

This chain connects TRBV9 to TRBJ1-2; D is unclear. The CDR3 has 14 residues. Germline V gives CDR1 SGDLS, CDR2 YYNGEE. Trimming took 0 bases from V and 4 from J, leaving 10 bases between them. CDR3 sequence (DNA): TGTGCCAGCAGCGTAGGGGAGTACGGCTATGGCTACACCTTC. Its translation: CASSVGEYGYGYTF.

The chain uses TRBV15 and TRBJ1-1, with a possible D match to TRBD1 (5 bases). This CDR3 contains 11 residues. Germline CDR1 and CDR2: LNHNV and YYDKDF (reference sequence). V was shortened by 6 bases and J by 8 bases, with 10 bases between the two germline ends. CDR3 sequence reads: CATRRAGEAFF. Here the CDR3 DNA reads TGTGCCACCAGGCGAGCAGGGGAAGCTTTCTTT. Based on the CDR3 plus reference TRBV15 and TRBJ1-1, the full variable domain is DAMVIQNPRYQVTQFGKPVTLSCSQTLNHNVMYWYQQKSSQAPKLLFHYYDKDFNNEADTPDNFQSRRPNTSFCFLDIRSPGLGDTAMYLCATRRAGEAFFGQGTRLTVV.

The gene calls are TRBV27 and TRBJ2-3, with TRBD1 as a possible D gene (5 bases). Germline CDR1 MNHEY, CDR2 SMNVEV (reference sequence). Trimming took off 4 bases at V and 2 bases at J, with 16 bases between the two ends. The CDR3 spans 16 residues. The CDR3 loop reads CASSWAGRANTDTQYF. CDR3 nucleotide sequence: TGTGCCAGCAGTTGGGCCGGCAGGGCTAACACAGATACGCAGTATTTT.

This chain uses TRBV4-1 with TRBJ1-1; D remains ambiguous. Germline V gene sequence: CDR1 MGHRA, CDR2 YSYEKL. The CDR3 runs to 17 residues. The V end was cut by 1 base, the J end by 0 bases, with 15 bases between. For the CDR3, the DNA is TGCGCCAGCAGCCAAGGAGCGGCGTGGGGTATGAACACTGAAGCTTTCTTT. Translating gives CASSQGAAWGMNTEAFF.

This clone showed up just once. The chain joins TRBV28 to TRBJ1-3; no clear D. The ends were cut back, 6 bases at V and 9 bases at J, with 9 bases in the middle. The CDR3 covers 11 residues. Germline-derived CDR1 and CDR2 are MDHEN and SYDVKM. Written as DNA, the CDR3 is TGTGCCAGCAGCCTCGACGGCACCATATATTTT. It encodes CASSLDGTIYF. Combining the CDR3 with reference TRBV28 and TRBJ1-3 gives the whole variable domain DVKVTQSSRYLVKRTGEKVFLECVQDMDHENMFWYRQDPGLGLRLIYFSYDVKMKEKGDIPEGYSVSREKKERFSLILESASTNQTSMYLCASSLDGTIYFGEGSWLTVV.

This chain's CDR3 is CASSFTPQGESSYEQYF. The CDR3 region has the DNA TGCGCCAGCAGCTTTACCCCCCAGGGGGAGAGCTCCTACGAGCAGTACTTC. J is TRBJ2-7 and V is TRBV5-1, with 7 bases that match TRBD1. The V and J ends lost 2 bases and 0 bases, in that order; junction bases with no gene match: 11. This CDR3 contains 17 residues. Germline loops: CDR1 SGHRS, CDR2 YFSETQ.

CDR3 sequence (DNA): TGTGCCAGCAGCAAACGGCCAGGAGCGAACACCGGGGAGCTGTTTTTT. This encodes CASSKRPGANTGELFF. The V call is TRBV11-2, the J call TRBJ2-2; unclear D gene. CDR1 and CDR2 (germline): SGHAT, FQNNGV. The CDR3 runs to 16 residues. V was cut by 5 bases and J by 0 bases, with 13 bases left in between.

The chain uses TRBV27 and TRBJ1-5, with TRBD1 matching over 9 bases. There are 15 residues in the CDR3. V dropped 6 bases and J dropped 7; count of bases not matched to a gene: 10. The V gene's germline CDR1 is MNHEY and CDR2 SMNVEV (reference sequence). CDR3 region: CASRPLGQGQQPQHF. The CDR3 DNA reads TGTGCCAGCAGGCCCCTTGGACAGGGGCAACAGCCCCAGCATTTT.

V and J are TRBV18 and TRBJ1-2; D might be TRBD1 (5 bases). Trimming left V 2 bases short and J 7 bases short, with 11 bases between. The CDR3 covers 13 residues. Germline CDR1 and CDR2: KGHSH and LQKENI. The CDR3 is CASSPGRVSGYTF. The CDR3 bases are TGTGCCAGCTCACCAGGCAGGGTCTCTGGCTACACCTTC. Combining the CDR3 with reference TRBV18 and TRBJ1-2 gives the whole variable domain NAGVMQNPRHLVRRRGQEARLRCSPMKGHSHVYWYRQLPEEGLKFMVYLQKENIIDESGMPKERFSAEFPKEGPSILRIQQVVRGDSAAYFCASSPGRVSGYTFGSGTRLTVV.

This clone was picked up one time. The chain links TRBV5-4 to TRBJ1-1, with D unresolved. With 3 bases removed from V and 1 base from J, the gap between germline ends came to 13 bases. CDR3 length: 15 residues. Germline-derived CDR1 and CDR2 are SGHNT and YYREEE (reference sequence). CDR3 region: CASSSPGVGNTEAFF. The CDR3 coding sequence is TGTGCCAGCAGCTCCCCCGGGGTCGGGAACACTGAAGCTTTCTTT.

This chain uses TRBV6-5 with TRBJ1-2; the D is unclear. The V gene lost 3 bases and the J gene lost 4 bases, with 9 bases spanning the gap. Looked up from germline, CDR1 is MNHEY and CDR2 is SVGAGI. This CDR3 contains 13 residues. CDR3 DNA: TGTGCCAGCAGTTATGGGCAGAGCTATGGCTACACCTTC. Its translation: CASSYGQSYGYTF.

The J gene is TRBJ2-4, the V gene TRBV7-2; D not resolved. The CDR3 runs 13 residues. Germline V CDR1 and CDR2: SGHTA, FQGNSA. With 3 bases removed from V and 4 bases from J, the gap between germline ends came to 7 bases. As DNA, the CDR3 is TGTGCCAGCAGCTTCAGCTCTAAAAACATTCAGTACTTC. The encoded protein is CASSFSSKNIQYF.

The chain couples TRBV11-2 to TRBJ1-1, with 9 nucleotides matching TRBD1. J gave up 1 base and V 5 bases, and 5 bases lay outside the gene matches. The CDR3 runs to 15 residues. Germline assignment: CDR1 SGHAT and CDR2 FQNNGV. The CDR3 protein is CASSTRTGANTEAFF. CDR3 DNA sequence: TGTGCCAGCAGCACCAGGACAGGGGCGAACACTGAAGCTTTCTTT.

The DNA for the CDR3 is TGTGCCAGCAGCAGCACTAGCGGGAACACAGATACGCAGTATTTT. Translated: CASSSTSGNTDTQYF. The J gene is TRBJ2-3, the V gene TRBV11-2, with 10 bases lining up with TRBD2. Unmatched junction bases numbered 4, after V lost 5 bases and J lost 2 bases. This CDR3 contains 15 residues. Germline loops: CDR1 SGHAT, CDR2 FQNNGV.

Points on this clone: Other nucleotide sequences in the sample specify the same CDR3. The rearrangement joins TRBV5-1 to TRBJ1-1; 11 positions match TRBD1. Trimming took 4 bases from V and 4 from J; bases not matched to a gene: 3. CDR3 length: 14 residues. CDR1 is SGHRS and CDR2 is YFSETQ in the germline V gene. This CDR3 reads CASSPGTGGTEAFF. The CDR3 nucleotides read TGCGCCAGCAGCCCAGGGACAGGGGGCACTGAAGCTTTCTTT.

This clone was counted once. The rearrangement joins TRBV4-1 to TRBJ2-3, with D perhaps matching TRBD2 (6 bases). Trimming removed 0 bases from V and 0 bases from J, with 16 bases in between. Germline CDR1 is MGHRA and CDR2 is YSYEKL. This CDR3 is built from 18 residues. The CDR3 coding sequence is TGCGCCAGCAGCCAAGAGGGTGCGGGGAGAAGTAGCACAGATACGCAGTATTTT. Its translation is CASSQEGAGRSSTDTQYF.

V is TRBV28 and J is TRBJ2-6; 7 nucleotides align to TRBD1. The CDR3 is 16 amino acids. Germline V gene sequence: CDR1 MDHEN, CDR2 SYDVKM. J gave up 2 bases and V 6 bases, and 7 bases lay outside the gene matches. The CDR3 reads CASRQLQGTGANVLTF. CDR3 DNA: TGTGCCAGCAGGCAACTACAGGGGACTGGGGCCAACGTCCTGACTTTC.

This clone was picked up a small number of times. In the same sample, other DNA sequences code for this CDR3. The chain couples TRBV2 to TRBJ2-7, with unresolved D. CDR1 and CDR2 (germline): SNHLY, FYNNEI. The CDR3 covers 11 residues. Between the trimmed V and J ends, which lost 1 base and 3 bases, there was a span of 1 base. As DNA, the CDR3 is TGTGCCAGCAGTGAAGTCTACGAGCAGTACTTC. Its protein is CASSEVYEQYF.

The count of this clone is one. The chain links TRBV5-1 to TRBJ2-5, with 12 bases matching TRBD2. Trimming removed 5 bases from V and 3 bases from J; junction bases left unmatched: 2. Germline V gene sequence: CDR1 SGHRS, CDR2 YFSETQ. The CDR3 spans 14 residues. The CDR3 loop is CASRTSGRKETQYF. The CDR3 DNA is TGCGCCAGCAGGACTAGCGGGAGAAAAGAGACCCAGTACTTC.

The CDR3 DNA sequence: TGTGCCAGCAGCTTAGAGGGGCCTAGCGGTTCTTACAATGAGCAGTTCTTC. This sequence encodes CASSLEGPSGSYNEQFF. This sequence joins TRBV7-2 and TRBJ2-1; 7 nucleotides match TRBD2. After removal of 1 base from V and 4 bases from J, the junction contained 10 bases not matched to a gene. CDR1 is SGHTA and CDR2 is FQGNSA in the germline V gene. CDR3 length: 17 residues.

The rearrangement links TRBV30 to TRBJ2-5, with D uncertain. This CDR3 comprises 14 residues. The V gene lost 2 bases and the J gene lost 1 base, with 11 bases spanning the gap. CDR1 and CDR2 (germline): GTSNPN, SVGIG (reference sequence). The CDR3, as DNA: TGTGCCTGGAGTCGAATTAGCCGCCAAGAGACCCAGTACTTC. Amino acids: CAWSRISRQETQYF.